These T cell receptor beta chains were read from a single sample in a study of early T cells in non-severe SARS-CoV-2 infection. MiXCR was run by TCRdb on the 5' RACE reads, yielding one entry per CDR3 protein. The table records tens of thousands of distinct CDR3 sequences, roughly an eighth of them present only once. The sequences come from whole blood, collected at baseline. Receptors originate from an adult who was a healthcare worker with PCR-confirmed SARS-CoV-2 infection or an uninfected control (not recorded which). The conserved cysteine and the conserved F or W are not part of the CDR3 here.

V gene,J gene,CDR3 protein
TRBV6-5,TRBJ1-1,ASSYSQGIGTEAF
TRBV6-6,TRBJ1-4,ASSAVRVNEKLF
TRBV28,TRBJ2-7,ASSSSYEQD
TRBV12-3/TRBV12-4,TRBJ1-2,ASSYRDRDHYGYT
TRBV9,TRBJ2-1,ASSGQGVWNEQF
TRBV6-2/TRBV6-3,TRBJ1-2,ASTLDRARNYGYT
TRBV10-3,TRBJ1-2,AIKRDRDGIYGYT
TRBV6-1,TRBJ2-3,ASNRYSTRGTDTQY
TRBV10-3,TRBJ2-7,AISAGYEQY
TRBV4-2,TRBJ2-5,ASSQNTGTLQETQY
TRBV6-6,TRBJ1-2,ASSYSTGGYT
TRBV5-4,TRBJ2-7,ASSLDFLGTGNEQY
TRBV6-2/TRBV6-3,TRBJ1-3,ASSYAGGAYSGNTIY
TRBV15,TRBJ2-3,ATSRGGTDTQY
TRBV12-3/TRBV12-4,TRBJ2-6,ASSFWGSGANVLT
TRBV3-1,TRBJ1-1,ASSQGVPFGAMNTEAF
TRBV12-3/TRBV12-4,TRBJ1-5,ATSRAGVDQPQH
TRBV7-2,TRBJ2-1,ASSPAASGYNEQF
TRBV29-1,TRBJ1-2,SVSSGFGSHGYT
TRBV29-1,TRBJ2-5,SVPLGLETQY
TRBV6-2/TRBV6-3,TRBJ2-1,ASSRTDLGSHRGSYNEQF
TRBV7-9,TRBJ2-1,ASSDDRGLYEQF
TRBV12-3/TRBV12-4,TRBJ1-2,ASSLLRGANYGYT
TRBV7-2,TRBJ2-2,ASSLLGLLLF
TRBV12-3/TRBV12-4,TRBJ2-1,ASIQDSPYNEQF
TRBV11-2,TRBJ2-5,ASSPGTGGLQETQY
TRBV25-1,TRBJ1-2,ASSETVVYGYT